The 11 T cell receptor gamma chains reported below all come from one sample, sequenced in a study of γδ T cells in repeated Plasmodium falciparum infection. Vgamma9/Vdelta2+ and Vdelta2-negative gammadelta T cells were flow-sorted from PBMC for bulk sequencing. TCRdb reanalyzed the multiplex PCR reads using CATT. In the table there are 20,000 to 30,000 gamma-chain clones, over 2.5% of which are singletons. The sequenced sample consisted of gamma-delta T cells from blood. The receptors stem from a pool of human donors (malaria-infected and uninfected, not separated).

This clone is judged medium-sized. The chain employs TRGV9 and TRGJP. V lost 3 bases and J lost 7; bases outside the gene matches: 6. There are 16 residues in the CDR3. Germline CDR1 is GITISATS and CDR2 is ISYDGTV (reference sequence). The CDR3 DNA sequence: TGTGCCTTGTGGGAGTATGTGGAGTTGGGCAAAAAAATCAAGGTATTT. Encoded protein: CALWEYVELGKKIKVF.

The sample holds a few counts of this clone. TCRdb assigns this DNA the protein of a much larger clone, which departs from its translation at residue 8; this likely reflects a read error, and the protein shown comes from translating the DNA. V usage is TRGV9 and J usage is TRGJ1 or TRGJ2. TCRdb offers no J gene call, so here the DNA was matched to germline to obtain one. Germline-derived CDR1 and CDR2 are GITISATS and ISYDGTV (reference sequence). J gave up 12 bases and V 0 bases, and 5 bases lay outside the gene matches. This CDR3 region has 11 residues. The CDR3 DNA sequence: TGTGCCTTGTGGGAGGTGTCAGCGAAACTCTTT. Its translation: CALWEVSAKLF.

This clone occurred many times. One base separates it from a far larger clone, so it is likely a read error. Other DNA sequences in the same sample also yield this CDR3. CDR3 sequence: CALWEPRDPELGKKIKVF. The CDR3 region has the DNA TGTGCCTTGTGGGAGCCCAGGGACCCGGAGTTAGGCAAAAAAATCAAGGTATTT. This rearrangement joins TRGV9 to TRGJP. No J gene is reported in TCRdb; it was inferred here by comparing the DNA with germline. This CDR3 spans 18 amino acids. CDR1 is GITISATS and CDR2 is ISYDGTV in the germline V gene (reference sequence).

About this clone: TCRdb pairs this DNA with a much larger clone's protein that differs at residue 14, likely a read error; the protein shown was translated from the DNA. The same CDR3 arises from other DNA sequences in this sample as well. The V gene is listed as TRGV9; no J gene was called. This CDR3 has 17 amino acids. From germline, CDR1 is GITISATS and CDR2 ISYDGTV (reference sequence). The DNA for the CDR3 is TGTGCCTTGTGGGAGCCAACAACCCCCTGGAATTATTATAACAAACTCTTT. Amino acids: CALWEPTTPWNYYNKLF.

The chain is built from TRGV9 and TRGJP. Here the J gene came from matching the DNA to germline, since TCRdb omits it. The germline CDR1 and CDR2 sequences are GITISATS and ISYDGTV (reference sequence). This CDR3 is 16 amino acids long. V was pared by 3 bases and J by 16 bases, with 15 bases of the junction left unmatched. For the CDR3, the DNA is TGTGCCTTGTGGGAGACCTTATCGTGGGCAAAAAAAATCAAGGTATTT. Translating gives CALWETLSWAKKIKVF.

With regard to this clone: TCRdb's listed protein matches a much larger clone and diverges from this DNA's translation at residue 12, likely through a read error; the protein shown comes from the DNA. The chain joins TRGV4 to TRGJP1. TCRdb leaves out the J gene; it was filled in here by matching the DNA to germline. This CDR3 is built from 15 residues. Germline V gene data show CDR1 as EGSTGY and CDR2 as YDSYTSSV. The CDR3 DNA is TGTGCCACCTGGGATGGGCGGGTCACTGGTTGGTCCAAGATATTT. Its protein is CATWDGRVTGWSKIF.

This clone was picked up many times. The protein TCRdb gives is from a much larger clone and does not agree with this DNA's translation at residue 11, likely a read error; the protein shown here comes from the DNA. This chain connects TRGV4 to TRGJP2. TCRdb does not report a J gene; here it was assigned by matching the DNA to germline references. The CDR3 has 14 amino acids. Germline V gene sequence: CDR1 EGSTGY, CDR2 YDSYTSSV. DNA of the CDR3: TGTGCCACCTGGGCCCCAGCTAAAGATTGGGTCAAGACGTTT. Encoded protein: CATWAPAKDWVKTF.

This clone was seen ten or more times. V and J are TRGV3 and TRGJ1 or TRGJ2. V shed 3 bases and J 3 bases; nucleotides not matched to a gene: 11. From germline, CDR1 is VTNTFY and CDR2 YDVSTARD (reference sequence). The CDR3 has 15 amino acids. The CDR3 DNA follows: TGTGCCACCTGGGACGGTCCCCCCCGTTATTATAAGAAACTCTTT. This translates into CATWDGPPRYYKKLF.

This clone is labeled as medium-sized. The same CDR3 can be traced to other DNA sequences in this sample. The J gene is TRGJ1 or TRGJ2, the V gene TRGV9. CDR1 is GITISATS, CDR2 ISYDGTV, per germline (reference sequence). The CDR3 length is 13 residues. V trimming: 0 bases; J trimming: 7 bases; junction bases outside the gene matches: 6. CDR3 protein: CALWEVCRYKKLF. The CDR3 DNA reads as TGTGCCTTGTGGGAGGTGTGTAGATATAAGAAACTCTTT.

By frequency in the sample, this clone is medium-sized. This sample also contains other DNA sequences that code for the same CDR3. V gene TRGV9 combines with J gene TRGJP2. The CDR3 has 14 amino acids. Unmatched junction bases numbered 1, after V lost 3 bases and J lost 0 bases. Germline loops: CDR1 GITISATS, CDR2 ISYDGTV (reference sequence). The CDR3 loop reads CALWEYSSDWIKTF. The CDR3 DNA reads as TGTGCCTTGTGGGAGTATAGTAGTGATTGGATCAAGACGTTT.

As concerns this clone: The mismatch at residue 13 between this DNA's translation and the TCRdb protein of a much larger clone likely reflects a read error; the protein shown is translated from the DNA. No J gene was called, and the V gene is TRGV9. The CDR3 covers 15 residues. Germline CDR1 GITISATS, CDR2 ISYDGTV (reference sequence). CDR3 nucleotides: TGTGCCTTGTGGGATGTCAATCAGAATTATTATAAGAGACTCTTT. This codes for CALWDVNQNYYKRLF.